This TCR beta chain was retrieved from a study of identical twins. Germline V lookup: CDR1 KGHDR, CDR2 SFDVKD. The CDR3 totals 15 residues. With 1 base clipped from V and 4 bases from J, the junction kept 1 base outside the gene matches. As for this clonotype: Its antigen is unidentified.

Study observations and caveats: The abundant beta clonotypes from cord blood had fewer insertions, and memory repertoires had none of this. Zero-insertion results could be subject to partial confounding by invariant MAIT and iNKT cells. Recombination models fit unrelated individuals' TCR alpha sharing but underestimated twins'.

A universal primer site was incorporated via template switching, and the cDNA contained unique molecular identifiers. One entry per CDR3 protein results from TCRdb running MiXCR on the 5' RACE reads. The repertoire consists of approximately 620,000 distinct CDR3 sequences, with over 8.5% occurring once and the leading ten covering around 0.95%. This sample also appeared in a second study, on yellow fever vaccine responses in identical twins.

The genes are TRBV24-1 and TRBJ2-2; 8 bases agree with TRBD2. The clonotype comes from a woman aged 18-29 years in good health. The sample was PBMCs. This chain's CDR3 is CATSDFGTSTGELFF. The CDR3 coding sequence is TGTGCCACCAGTGATTTCGGGACTAGCACCGGGGAGCTGTTTTTT.